These 30 T cell receptor beta chains originate from one sample sequenced in a study of blood T cell repertoires in COVID-19. The method was immunoSEQ multiplex PCR; TCRdb's version includes in-frame clones alone and lacks a portion of them. The sample yields over 200,000 clones, under 85% seen once. The material sequenced was PBMCs or T cells enriched from blood (not recorded which). The source is a man aged 55-75 years who had recovered from COVID-19.

The V gene is TRBV5-1, the J gene TRBJ1-2, with TRBD1 matching over 7 bases. Germline assignment: CDR1 SGHRS and CDR2 YFSETQ. The CDR3 totals 14 residues. The trim removed 3 bases at V and 7 bases at J, leaving 9 bases unmatched. The CDR3 loop reads CASSSLTGLGGYTF. Written as DNA, the CDR3 is TGCGCCAGCAGCTCGTTGACAGGGCTGGGTGGCTACACCTTC.

The V gene is TRBV11-3, the J gene TRBJ2-1; a weak D match, TRBD2 (7 bases). Per the germline V gene, CDR1 is SGHNT and CDR2 is YENEEA. V was pared by 5 bases and J by 7 bases, with 21 bases between. The CDR3 has 16 amino acids. The CDR3 region has the DNA TGTGCCAGCAGCCCGGGGGGCCAGGGGCCGAAAAATGAGCAGTTCTTC. As protein: CASSPGGQGPKNEQFF.

This rearrangement joins TRBV7-2 to TRBJ1-1; the D is unclear. The CDR3 is made up of 15 amino acids. CDR1 SGHTA and CDR2 FQGNSA come from the germline V gene. Between the trimmed V and J ends, which lost 1 base and 1 base, there was a span of 10 bases. CDR3: CASSLVGAGNTEAFF. The DNA for the CDR3 is TGTGCCAGCAGCTTAGTGGGAGCGGGGAACACTGAAGCTTTCTTT.

The rearrangement uses TRBV6-4 and TRBJ2-2, with 9 bases identical to TRBD1. CDR1 and CDR2 from the germline V gene are MRHNA and SNTAGT. V lost 3 bases, J lost 6 bases, and 5 bases stayed unmatched. This CDR3 contains 15 residues. CDR3 in amino acids: CASSEMTGGSGELFF. As DNA, the CDR3 is TGTGCCAGCAGTGAAATGACAGGGGGTTCCGGGGAGCTGTTTTTT.

DNA for the CDR3: TGTGCCAGCAGCATGCGGACTAGCGGCACAGATACGCAGTATTTT. Residues: CASSMRTSGTDTQYF. The chain links TRBV7-6 to TRBJ2-3, with TRBD2 matching over 9 bases. This CDR3 has 15 amino acids. V trimming: 5 bases; J trimming: 1 base; junction bases outside the gene matches: 4. The germline V gene has CDR1 SGHVS and CDR2 FNYEAQ.

V is TRBV15 and J is TRBJ2-6; TRBD2 agrees at 7 bases. The CDR3 totals 16 residues. J lost 8 bases, V lost 0 bases, and 7 bases had no gene match. Germline assignment: CDR1 LNHNV and CDR2 YYDKDF (reference sequence). The CDR3: CATSRDRTRTTNVLTF. The CDR3 coding sequence is TGTGCCACCAGCAGAGATCGGACTAGGACGACCAACGTCCTGACTTTC.

A few counts support this clone. The J gene is TRBJ1-1, the V gene TRBV27; D is uncertain. Trimming removed 6 bases from V and 6 bases from J, with 17 bases in between. The CDR3 has 14 residues. CDR1 is MNHEY and CDR2 is SMNVEV in the germline V gene (reference sequence). This CDR3 reads CASRPSEGVAEAFF. DNA of the CDR3: TGTGCCAGCAGGCCCAGCGAGGGCGTCGCTGAAGCTTTCTTT.

This clone has just one count. The same CDR3 arises from other DNA sequences in this sample as well. The rearrangement uses TRBV5-1 and TRBJ1-1; possibly TRBD1 for D (6 bases). There are 15 residues in the CDR3. V was cut by 0 bases and J by 0 bases, with 9 bases left in between. Germline lookup yields CDR1 SGHRS and CDR2 YFSETQ. The CDR3 DNA reads as TGCGCCAGCAGCTTGGAGGGACATTTGAACACTGAAGCTTTCTTT. Protein: CASSLEGHLNTEAFF.

This chain joins TRBV11-2 and TRBJ2-1, with D possibly being TRBD2 (7 bases). Trimming took 3 bases from V and 7 from J, leaving 13 bases between them. The CDR3 spans 14 residues. The germline CDR1 and CDR2 sequences are SGHAT and FQNNGV. As DNA, the CDR3 is TGTGCCAGCAGCTTGGCGGGGGCGGTTAATGAGCAGTTCTTC. Its protein is CASSLAGAVNEQFF.

The rearrangement links TRBV7-9 to TRBJ1-3; D is possibly TRBD1 (5 bases). The CDR3 is 14 amino acids. From germline, CDR1 is SEHNR and CDR2 FQNEAQ (reference sequence). V was pared by 7 bases and J by 4 bases, with 14 bases between. CDR3 region: CASTLSSGGNTIYF. The CDR3 region has the DNA TGTGCCAGCACCCTCTCGTCAGGGGGAAACACCATATATTTT.

The chain employs TRBV11-2 and TRBJ2-7, with 9 bases matching TRBD1. The CDR3 totals 18 residues. Per the germline V gene, CDR1 is SGHAT and CDR2 is FQNNGV. The ends lost 5 bases at V and 2 bases at J; junction bases unmatched: 16. This chain's CDR3 is CASSPSTFRWTGAYEQYF. The CDR3 DNA reads TGTGCCAGCAGCCCCTCTACTTTTCGGTGGACAGGGGCCTACGAGCAGTACTTC. The complete variable domain, with remaining parts taken from reference TRBV11-2 and TRBJ2-7, reads EAGVAQSPRYKIIEKRQSVAFWCNPISGHATLYWYQQILGQGPKLLIQFQNNGVVDDSQLPKDRFSAERLKGVDSTLKIQPAKLEDSAVYLCASSPSTFRWTGAYEQYFGPGTRLTVT.

CDR3 amino acids: CASSERLAGANEKLFF. CDR3 DNA sequence: TGTGCCAGCAGTGAACGGCTCGCAGGGGCCAATGAAAAACTGTTTTTT. The chain carries TRBV2 and TRBJ1-4; D might be TRBD1 (6 bases). CDR3 length: 16 residues. Germline V gives CDR1 SNHLY, CDR2 FYNNEI. Deletions cut 2 bases from V and 5 bases from J, with 15 bases between.

The CDR3 region has the DNA TGTGCCAGCAGCTCGGGACTAAATGAATACACAGATACGCAGTATTTT. It codes for CASSSGLNEYTDTQYF. This sequence joins TRBV5-8 and TRBJ2-3; 7 bases align to TRBD2. This CDR3 is 16 amino acids long. Germline V gene lookup returns CDR1 SGHTS and CDR2 YDEGEE. V was pared by 3 bases and J by 2 bases, with 9 bases of the junction left unmatched.

This chain uses TRBV7-2 with TRBJ1-2; D not resolved. Per the germline V gene, CDR1 is SGHTA and CDR2 is FQGNSA. The CDR3 has 12 amino acids. V dropped 5 bases and J dropped 5 bases, with 9 bases sitting between them. CDR3 sequence: CASSPLEYGYTF. CDR3 nucleotides: TGTGCCAGCAGCCCTCTGGAGTATGGCTACACCTTC.

The genes are TRBV4-3 and TRBJ2-3; 8 bases align to TRBD2. Trimming removed 0 bases from V and 0 bases from J; junction bases left unmatched: 8. Germline CDR1 LGHNA, CDR2 YSLEER. The CDR3 has 18 residues. In nucleotides, the CDR3 is TGCGCCAGCAGCCAAGATTTGGTAGCGGGGACTAGCACAGATACGCAGTATTTT. It yields the protein CASSQDLVAGTSTDTQYF.

The chain uses TRBV7-8 and TRBJ2-2; TRBD2 is a possible D gene (6 bases). Deletions cut 5 bases from V and 1 base from J, with 8 bases between. Looked up from germline, CDR1 is SGHVS and CDR2 is FQNEAQ. There are 14 residues in the CDR3. The CDR3 spells CASSQGLNTGELFF. CDR3 bases: TGTGCCAGCAGCCAGGGACTGAACACCGGGGAGCTGTTTTTT.

The chain employs TRBV7-2 and TRBJ1-6; TRBD1 aligns across 9 bases. Per the germline V gene, CDR1 is SGHTA and CDR2 is FQGNSA. The CDR3 covers 15 residues. Trimming took 1 base from V and 10 from J; bases not matched to a gene: 5. The CDR3 bases are TGTGCCAGCAGCTTAGAGGACAGGGGTTTATCACCCCTCCACTTT. This codes for CASSLEDRGLSPLHF.

V gene TRBV5-1 combines with J gene TRBJ1-1; a weak D match, TRBD1 (5 bases). This CDR3 comprises 14 residues. Trimming left V 5 bases short and J 4 bases short, with 15 bases between. Germline V gives CDR1 SGHRS, CDR2 YFSETQ. In DNA form, the CDR3 reads TGCGCCAGCAGTTCTCAAGGGGATAGCACTGAAGCTTTCTTT. Translating gives CASSSQGDSTEAFF.

This chain links TRBV3-1 (or the pseudogene TRBV3-2) with TRBJ1-2, with a tentative D call TRBD1 (5 bases). Germline V gene lookup returns CDR1 LGHDT and CDR2 YNNKEL (reference sequence). Between the trimmed V and J ends, which lost 0 bases and 4 bases, there was a span of 15 bases. The CDR3 extends over 16 amino acids. The CDR3 DNA is TGTGCCAGCAGCCAAGATCCGGGGGGGGTTGTCTATGGCTACACCTTC. It codes for CASSQDPGGVVYGYTF.

The chain employs TRBV3-1 (or the pseudogene TRBV3-2) and TRBJ2-6; possible D gene TRBD2, 6 bases. The V end lost 11 bases, the J end lost 4 bases, and 12 bases lay between the germline ends. The CDR3 has 13 residues. From germline, CDR1 is LGHDT and CDR2 YNNKEL (reference sequence). The CDR3 is CASGGRGANVLTF. CDR3 nucleotide sequence: TGTGCCTCCGGGGGAAGAGGGGCCAACGTCCTGACTTTC.

A few counts support this clone. V usage is TRBV24-1 and J usage is TRBJ2-2; a weak D match, TRBD2 (6 bases). Trimming stripped 10 bases from V and 3 bases from J, with 8 bases between. The CDR3 is 12 amino acids. Germline V gene data show CDR1 as KGHDR and CDR2 as SFDVKD. The CDR3 loop is CATRGYTGELFF. The CDR3 DNA reads TGTGCCACACGGGGGTACACCGGGGAGCTGTTTTTT.

The chain has TRBV6-2 or TRBV6-3 and TRBJ2-6; 7 bases line up with TRBD1. The J segment lost 0 bases and the V segment lost 5 bases, leaving 10 bases of the junction unmatched. From germline, CDR1 is MNHEY and CDR2 SVGEGT. The CDR3 runs 18 residues. The DNA for the CDR3 is TGTGCCAGCAGTCTTTTGGGACAGCTCTCCTCTGGGGCCAACGTCCTGACTTTC. Translated: CASSLLGQLSSGANVLTF.

This sequence joins TRBV2 and TRBJ1-5; D ambiguous. Trimming removed 6 bases at V and 5 bases at J, with 11 bases between. Germline lookup yields CDR1 SNHLY and CDR2 FYNNEI. This CDR3 spans 13 amino acids. The CDR3, as DNA: TGTGCCAGCAGCGTCGAGAGGGATCAGCCCCAGCATTTT. Encoded protein: CASSVERDQPQHF.

J is TRBJ2-7 and V is TRBV5-5; 9 positions agree with TRBD1. Germline values: CDR1 SGHKS, CDR2 YYEKEE (reference sequence). This CDR3 is 15 amino acids long. J gave up 4 bases and V 4 bases, and 9 bases lay outside the gene matches. CDR3 coding DNA: TGTGCCAGCAGCCTACGGGACAGGGATTTGTACGAGCAGTACTTC. Amino acids: CASSLRDRDLYEQYF.

This chain connects TRBV7-3 to TRBJ1-2; D is possibly TRBD1 (5 bases). The CDR3 has 14 residues. V lost 6 bases to trimming and J lost 7 bases, with 18 bases between them. Per the germline V gene, CDR1 is SGHTA and CDR2 is FQGTGA. The CDR3, as DNA: TGTGCCAGCAGTCCGACAGCCTCTAATTCTGGCTACACCTTC. It is translated as CASSPTASNSGYTF.

In regard to this clone: Other nucleotide sequences from this sample produce the same CDR3. The gene calls are TRBV18 and TRBJ2-3, with unresolved D. V lost 2 bases and J lost 3, with 6 bases in between. This CDR3 has 13 residues. Per the germline V gene, CDR1 is KGHSH and CDR2 is LQKENI. CDR3 amino acids: CASSPAQTDTQYF. The CDR3 nucleotides read TGTGCCAGCTCACCAGCTCAGACAGATACGCAGTATTTT.

This clone was counted between two and nine times. The chain is built from TRBV7-2 and TRBJ2-7, with 7 bases identical to TRBD1. V gave up 3 bases and J gave up 6 bases; unmatched junction bases: 8. This CDR3 spans 14 amino acids. In germline, CDR1 is SGHTA, CDR2 FQGNSA. CDR3 coding DNA: TGTGCCAGCAGCTTGGGACAGTCTTACGGCGAGCAGTACTTC. It encodes CASSLGQSYGEQYF.

The chain employs TRBV6-6 and TRBJ1-4, with D possibly TRBD1 on 6 matching bases. Per the germline V gene, CDR1 is MNHNY and CDR2 is SVGAGI (reference sequence). This CDR3 spans 12 amino acids. V lost 5 bases and J 10 bases, leaving 11 bases between the germline ends. Here the CDR3 reads CASSTGQRKLFF. The CDR3 DNA sequence: TGTGCCAGCAGTACAGGACAGAGAAAACTGTTTTTT.

V gene TRBV3-1 (or the pseudogene TRBV3-2) combines with J gene TRBJ2-3, with 15 nucleotides matching TRBD2. CDR3 length: 16 amino acids. Germline V lookup: CDR1 LGHDT, CDR2 YNNKEL (reference sequence). V lost 4 bases and J lost 7; bases outside the gene matches: 6. For the CDR3, the DNA is TGTGCCAGCAGCCTATTAGGACTAGCGGGGGGGAATACGCAGTATTTT. It yields the protein CASSLLGLAGGNTQYF.

The V and J genes are TRBV19 and TRBJ1-5; 10 nucleotides match TRBD1. V trimming: 4 bases; J trimming: 4 bases; junction bases outside the gene matches: 4. Germline loops: CDR1 LNHDA, CDR2 SQIVND (reference sequence). The CDR3 length is 15 residues. The CDR3 is CASSTRGQGNQPQHF. CDR3 bases: TGTGCCAGTAGTACCCGGGGACAGGGGAATCAGCCCCAGCATTTT.